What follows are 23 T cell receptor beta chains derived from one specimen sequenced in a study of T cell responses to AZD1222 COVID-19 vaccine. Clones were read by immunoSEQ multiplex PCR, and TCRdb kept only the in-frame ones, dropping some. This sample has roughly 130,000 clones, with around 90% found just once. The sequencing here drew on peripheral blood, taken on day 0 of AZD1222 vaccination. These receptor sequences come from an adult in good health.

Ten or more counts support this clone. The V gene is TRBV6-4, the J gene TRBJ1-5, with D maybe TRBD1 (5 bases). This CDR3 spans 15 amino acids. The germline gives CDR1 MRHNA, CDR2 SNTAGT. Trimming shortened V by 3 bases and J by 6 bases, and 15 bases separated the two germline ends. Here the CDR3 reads CASSENGGGSQPQHF. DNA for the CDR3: TGTGCCAGCAGTGAGAACGGGGGAGGGAGTCAGCCCCAGCATTTT.

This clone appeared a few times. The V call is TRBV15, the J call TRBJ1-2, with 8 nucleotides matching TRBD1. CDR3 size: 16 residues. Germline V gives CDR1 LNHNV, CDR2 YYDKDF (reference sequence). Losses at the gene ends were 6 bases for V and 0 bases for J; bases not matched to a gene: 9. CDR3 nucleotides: TGTGCCACCAGAAGGACAGGGAGGGGAGCTAACTATGGCTACACCTTC. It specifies CATRRTGRGANYGYTF.

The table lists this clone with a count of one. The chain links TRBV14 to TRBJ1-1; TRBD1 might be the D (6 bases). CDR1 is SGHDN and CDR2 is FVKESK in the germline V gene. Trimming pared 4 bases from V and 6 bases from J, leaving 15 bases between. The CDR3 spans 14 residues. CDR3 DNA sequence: TGTGCCAGCAGCCTACAGGGAACTGGGTCTGAAGCTTTCTTT. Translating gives CASSLQGTGSEAFF.

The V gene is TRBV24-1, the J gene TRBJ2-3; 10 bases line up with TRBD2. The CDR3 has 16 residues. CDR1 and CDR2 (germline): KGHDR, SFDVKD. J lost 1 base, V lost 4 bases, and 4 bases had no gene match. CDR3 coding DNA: TGTGCCACCAGTGAACCTAGCGGGGGTGGCACAGATACGCAGTATTTT. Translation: CATSEPSGGGTDTQYF.

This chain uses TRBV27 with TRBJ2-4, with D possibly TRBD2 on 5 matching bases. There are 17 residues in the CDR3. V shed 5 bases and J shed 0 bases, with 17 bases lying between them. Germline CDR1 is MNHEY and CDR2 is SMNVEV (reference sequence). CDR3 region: CASSEAGHALAKNIQYF. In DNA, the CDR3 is TGTGCCAGCAGTGAGGCGGGCCATGCTCTAGCCAAAAACATTCAGTACTTC.

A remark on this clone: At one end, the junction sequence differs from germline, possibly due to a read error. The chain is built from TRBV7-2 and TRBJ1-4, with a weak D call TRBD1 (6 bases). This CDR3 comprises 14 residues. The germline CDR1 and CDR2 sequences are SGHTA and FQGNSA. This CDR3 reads CASRLGGTNEKLFF. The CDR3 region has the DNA TGTGCCAGCAGGTTAGGGGGAACTAATGAAAAACTGTTTTTT.

CDR3 region: CASSVESGRNYEQYF. CDR3 DNA: TGTGCCAGCAGCGTAGAAAGCGGGAGGAACTACGAGCAGTACTTC. This chain links TRBV9 with TRBJ2-7; 9 bases line up with TRBD2. This CDR3 contains 15 residues. V shed 0 bases and J 3 bases; nucleotides not matched to a gene: 4. CDR1 and CDR2 (germline): SGDLS, YYNGEE.

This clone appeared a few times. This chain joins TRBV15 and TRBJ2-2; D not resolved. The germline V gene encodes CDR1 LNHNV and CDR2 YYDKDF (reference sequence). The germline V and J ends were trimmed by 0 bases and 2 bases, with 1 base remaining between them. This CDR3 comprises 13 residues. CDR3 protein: CATSRDNTGELFF. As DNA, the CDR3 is TGTGCCACCAGCAGAGATAACACCGGGGAGCTGTTTTTT. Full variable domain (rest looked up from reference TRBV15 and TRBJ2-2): DAMVIQNPRYQVTQFGKPVTLSCSQTLNHNVMYWYQQKSSQAPKLLFHYYDKDFNNEADTPDNFQSRRPNTSFCFLDIRSPGLGDTAMYLCATSRDNTGELFFGEGSRLTVL.

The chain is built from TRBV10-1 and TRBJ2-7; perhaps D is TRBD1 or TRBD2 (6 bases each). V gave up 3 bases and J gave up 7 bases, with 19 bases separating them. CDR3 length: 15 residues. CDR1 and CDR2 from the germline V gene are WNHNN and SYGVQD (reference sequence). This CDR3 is CASSDRGTPAGEQYF. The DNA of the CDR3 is TGCGCCAGCAGTGATCGGGGGACACCCGCGGGGGAGCAGTACTTC.

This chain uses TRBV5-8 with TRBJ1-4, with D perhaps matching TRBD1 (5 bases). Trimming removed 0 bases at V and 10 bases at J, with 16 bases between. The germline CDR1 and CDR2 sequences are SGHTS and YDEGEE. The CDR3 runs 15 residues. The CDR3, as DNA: TGTGCCAGCAGCTTGGCGAGGGGAGTGTTGGGAAAACTGTTTTTT. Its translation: CASSLARGVLGKLFF.

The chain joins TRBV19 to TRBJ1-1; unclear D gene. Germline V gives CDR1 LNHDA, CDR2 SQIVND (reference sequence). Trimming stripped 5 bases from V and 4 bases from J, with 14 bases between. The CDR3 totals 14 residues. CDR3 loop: CASSPTGRATEAFF. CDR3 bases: TGTGCCAGTAGTCCGACTGGGAGGGCCACTGAAGCTTTCTTT.

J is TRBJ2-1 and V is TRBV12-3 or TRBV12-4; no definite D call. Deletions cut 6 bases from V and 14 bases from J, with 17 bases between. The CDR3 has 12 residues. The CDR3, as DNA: TGTGCCAGCAGCCGGACGAACTATAGGAAGTTCTTC. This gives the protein CASSRTNYRKFF.

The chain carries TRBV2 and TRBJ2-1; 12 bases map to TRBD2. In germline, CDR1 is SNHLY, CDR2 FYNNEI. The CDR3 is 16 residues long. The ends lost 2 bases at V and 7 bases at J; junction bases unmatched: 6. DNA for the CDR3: TGTGCCAGCAGTGAACGACTAGCGGGGGTTAGGAATGAGCAGTTCTTC. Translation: CASSERLAGVRNEQFF. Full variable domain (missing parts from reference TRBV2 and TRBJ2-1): EPEVTQTPSHQVTQMGQEVILRCVPISNHLYFYWYRQILGQKVEFLVSFYNNEISEKSEIFDDQFSVERPDGSNFTLKIRSTKLEDSAMYFCASSERLAGVRNEQFFGPGTRLTVL.

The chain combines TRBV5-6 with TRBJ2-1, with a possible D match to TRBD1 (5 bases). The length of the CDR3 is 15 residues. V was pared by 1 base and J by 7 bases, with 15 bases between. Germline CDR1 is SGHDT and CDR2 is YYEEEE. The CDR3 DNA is TGTGCCAGCAGCTTGCTTGTTCTGGGGCGGAATGAGCAGTTCTTC. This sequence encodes CASSLLVLGRNEQFF.

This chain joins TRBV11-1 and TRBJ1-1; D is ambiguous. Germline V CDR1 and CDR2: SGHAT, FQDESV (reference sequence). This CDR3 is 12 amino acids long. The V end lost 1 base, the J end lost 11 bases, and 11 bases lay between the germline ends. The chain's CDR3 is CASSLVGGAAFF. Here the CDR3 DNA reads TGTGCCAGCAGCTTAGTTGGAGGCGCTGCTTTCTTT.

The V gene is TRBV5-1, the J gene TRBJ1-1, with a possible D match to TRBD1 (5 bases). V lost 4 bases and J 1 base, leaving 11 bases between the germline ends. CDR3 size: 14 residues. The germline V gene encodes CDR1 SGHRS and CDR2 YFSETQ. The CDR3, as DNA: TGCGCCAGCAGCATTGACAGTGCGAACACTGAAGCTTTCTTT. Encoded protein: CASSIDSANTEAFF.

CDR3 region: CASSQLTGTEYEQYF. For the CDR3, the DNA is TGCGCCAGCAGCCAACTAACAGGGACAGAATACGAGCAGTACTTC. This chain uses TRBV4-3 with TRBJ2-7; 7 nucleotides align to TRBD1. CDR3 size: 15 residues. V lost 2 bases, J lost 4 bases, and 8 bases stayed unmatched. CDR1 LGHNA and CDR2 YSLEER come from the germline V gene.

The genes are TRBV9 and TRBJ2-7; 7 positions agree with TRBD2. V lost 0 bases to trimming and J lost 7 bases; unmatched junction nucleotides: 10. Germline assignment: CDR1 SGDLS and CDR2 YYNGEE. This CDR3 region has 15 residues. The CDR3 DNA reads TGTGCCAGCAGCGTAGTGGGGGGGTCTGTGGAGGAGCAGTACTTC. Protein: CASSVVGGSVEEQYF.

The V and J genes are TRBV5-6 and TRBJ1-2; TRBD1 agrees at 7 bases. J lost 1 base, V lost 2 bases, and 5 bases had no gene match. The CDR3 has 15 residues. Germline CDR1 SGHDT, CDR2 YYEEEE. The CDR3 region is CASSLVQGLNYGYTF. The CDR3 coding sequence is TGTGCCAGCAGCTTAGTACAGGGGCTTAACTATGGCTACACCTTC.

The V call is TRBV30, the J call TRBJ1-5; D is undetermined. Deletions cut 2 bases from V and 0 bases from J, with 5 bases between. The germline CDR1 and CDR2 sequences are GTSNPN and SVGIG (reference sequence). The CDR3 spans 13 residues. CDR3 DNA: TGTGCCTGGAGTTTAAGTAGCAATCAGCCCCAGCATTTT. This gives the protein CAWSLSSNQPQHF.

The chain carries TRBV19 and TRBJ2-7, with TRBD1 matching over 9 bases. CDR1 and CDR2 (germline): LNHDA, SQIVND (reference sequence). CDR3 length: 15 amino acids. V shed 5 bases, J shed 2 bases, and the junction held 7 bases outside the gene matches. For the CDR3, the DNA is TGTGCCAGTAGTCTGAAGGGACAGGGACCCTACGAGCAGTACTTC. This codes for CASSLKGQGPYEQYF.

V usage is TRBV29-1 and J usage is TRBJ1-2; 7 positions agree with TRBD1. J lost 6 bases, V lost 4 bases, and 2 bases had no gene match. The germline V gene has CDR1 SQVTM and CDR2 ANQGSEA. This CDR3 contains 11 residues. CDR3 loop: CSVGQGNGYTF. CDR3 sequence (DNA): TGCAGCGTTGGACAGGGAAATGGCTACACCTTC. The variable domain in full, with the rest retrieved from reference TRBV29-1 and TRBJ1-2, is SAVISQKPSRDICQRGTSLTIQCQVDSQVTMMFWYRQQPGQSLTLIATANQGSEATYESGFVIDKFPISRPNLTFSTLTVSNMSPEDSSIYLCSVGQGNGYTFGSGTRLTVV.

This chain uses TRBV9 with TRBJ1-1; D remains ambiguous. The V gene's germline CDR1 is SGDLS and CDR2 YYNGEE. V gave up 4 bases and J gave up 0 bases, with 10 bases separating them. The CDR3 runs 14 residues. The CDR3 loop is CASSRELMNTEAFF. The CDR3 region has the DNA TGTGCCAGCAGCCGGGAGCTGATGAACACTGAAGCTTTCTTT.